These 11 T cell receptor beta chains originate from one sample sequenced in a study of cytomegalovirus exposure and HLA in healthy donors. PCR used 60 Vbeta primers and 13 Jbeta primers. Produced via immunoSEQ multiplex PCR; TCRdb's table is partial and in-frame only. The sample shows 210,000 or so clones, approximately 83% of them seen only once. Sequenced sample: PBMCs. The receptor set was obtained from a woman in her fifties or sixties in good health and CMV-seropositive.

The rearrangement joins TRBV6-1 to TRBJ2-1; 13 nucleotides agree with TRBD2. The junction had 3 bases not matched to a gene; V was cut back by 10 bases and J by 6 bases. CDR1 MNHNS and CDR2 SASEGT come from the germline V gene. The CDR3 sequence is 13 residues long. This CDR3 is CATRLAGGNEQFF. The CDR3 coding sequence is TGTGCCACCAGACTAGCGGGGGGCAATGAGCAGTTCTTC.

This clone was counted only a few times. This chain links TRBV29-1 with TRBJ1-2; tentative D call: TRBD1 (6 bases). With 6 bases removed from V and 0 bases from J, the gap between germline ends came to 11 bases. The CDR3 runs to 13 residues. Germline CDR1 SQVTM, CDR2 ANQGSEA. CDR3 DNA sequence: TGCAGCGTGGGGGCACGGGCTAACTATGGCTACACCTTC. Translating gives CSVGARANYGYTF.

This clone turned up a few times. The chain employs TRBV6-6 and TRBJ1-2; tentative D call: TRBD1 (6 bases). V was cut by 2 bases and J by 4 bases, with 11 bases left in between. Germline values: CDR1 MNHNY, CDR2 SVGAGI (reference sequence). The CDR3 is made up of 14 amino acids. The CDR3 DNA reads TGTGCCAGCAGTTACGCGGACAGACCCTATGGCTACACCTTC. Its protein is CASSYADRPYGYTF.

This chain joins TRBV9 and TRBJ1-6; 9 bases align to TRBD1. This CDR3 comprises 16 residues. Germline values: CDR1 SGDLS, CDR2 YYNGEE. With V trimmed by 3 bases and J by 4 bases, 5 bases remained unmatched. CDR3 nucleotides: TGTGCCAGCAGCGCAATCGGACAGGGGTATAATTCACCCCTCCACTTT. This codes for CASSAIGQGYNSPLHF.

The chain uses TRBV27 and TRBJ1-3, with D possibly being TRBD1 (5 bases). The CDR3 consists of 15 residues. Germline V gene sequence: CDR1 MNHEY, CDR2 SMNVEV (reference sequence). V lost 7 bases and J 4 bases, leaving 17 bases between the germline ends. Written as DNA, the CDR3 is TGTGCCAGCATTCAAAGGTGGGGGGACGGAAACACCATATATTTT. Translated, it gives CASIQRWGDGNTIYF.

The rearrangement links TRBV6-1 to TRBJ1-1; 7 nucleotides agree with TRBD1. The germline CDR1 and CDR2 sequences are MNHNS and SASEGT. CDR3 length: 12 amino acids. Losses at the gene ends were 5 bases for V and 7 bases for J; bases not matched to a gene: 4. The CDR3 DNA reads as TGTGCCAGCAGTCAAAGGGGGCTTGAAGCTTTCTTT. Its translation: CASSQRGLEAFF.

The chain links TRBV29-1 to TRBJ1-3; D is unresolved. Germline V lookup: CDR1 SQVTM, CDR2 ANQGSEA. The CDR3 loop spans 14 amino acids. Deletions cut 4 bases from V and 0 bases from J, with 10 bases between. CDR3 sequence: CSVVPRGSGNTIYF. The CDR3 region has the DNA TGCAGCGTTGTGCCCCGGGGCTCTGGAAACACCATATATTTT.

CDR3 DNA: TGTGCCAGCAGCGGGTGGAGGGGAACAGATACGCAGTATTTT. It codes for CASSGWRGTDTQYF. The chain is built from TRBV9 and TRBJ2-3, with D perhaps TRBD2 (6 bases). The CDR3 runs to 14 residues. Trimming removed 3 bases at V and 3 bases at J, with 11 bases between. Germline V lookup: CDR1 SGDLS, CDR2 YYNGEE.

For this clone: Other DNA sequences in the sample encode the same CDR3. The chain employs TRBV4-1 and TRBJ1-6; maybe TRBD1 (5 bases). V lost 1 base and J 7 bases, leaving 11 bases between the germline ends. Germline values: CDR1 MGHRA, CDR2 YSYEKL. This CDR3 region has 15 residues. As DNA, the CDR3 is TGCGCCAGCAGCCAAGTAGGAGGGGACAATTCACCCCTCCACTTT. Amino acids: CASSQVGGDNSPLHF.

This chain joins TRBV11-2 and TRBJ1-4; D uncertain. This CDR3 region has 14 residues. Trimming pared 5 bases from V and 7 bases from J, leaving 14 bases between. Germline V gives CDR1 SGHAT, CDR2 FQNNGV. CDR3: CASSQTPAGEKLFF. The CDR3 DNA reads TGTGCCAGCAGCCAGACCCCGGCGGGTGAAAAACTGTTTTTT.

The chain links TRBV29-1 to TRBJ1-1; TRBD1 agrees at 7 bases. The V and J ends lost 4 bases and 4 bases, in that order; junction bases with no gene match: 9. This CDR3 has 14 amino acids. Looked up from germline, CDR1 is SQVTM and CDR2 is ANQGSEA. CDR3 sequence (DNA): TGCAGCGTTGGGGGCCAGGGGGGTGGCACTGAAGCTTTCTTT. Translation: CSVGGQGGGTEAFF.